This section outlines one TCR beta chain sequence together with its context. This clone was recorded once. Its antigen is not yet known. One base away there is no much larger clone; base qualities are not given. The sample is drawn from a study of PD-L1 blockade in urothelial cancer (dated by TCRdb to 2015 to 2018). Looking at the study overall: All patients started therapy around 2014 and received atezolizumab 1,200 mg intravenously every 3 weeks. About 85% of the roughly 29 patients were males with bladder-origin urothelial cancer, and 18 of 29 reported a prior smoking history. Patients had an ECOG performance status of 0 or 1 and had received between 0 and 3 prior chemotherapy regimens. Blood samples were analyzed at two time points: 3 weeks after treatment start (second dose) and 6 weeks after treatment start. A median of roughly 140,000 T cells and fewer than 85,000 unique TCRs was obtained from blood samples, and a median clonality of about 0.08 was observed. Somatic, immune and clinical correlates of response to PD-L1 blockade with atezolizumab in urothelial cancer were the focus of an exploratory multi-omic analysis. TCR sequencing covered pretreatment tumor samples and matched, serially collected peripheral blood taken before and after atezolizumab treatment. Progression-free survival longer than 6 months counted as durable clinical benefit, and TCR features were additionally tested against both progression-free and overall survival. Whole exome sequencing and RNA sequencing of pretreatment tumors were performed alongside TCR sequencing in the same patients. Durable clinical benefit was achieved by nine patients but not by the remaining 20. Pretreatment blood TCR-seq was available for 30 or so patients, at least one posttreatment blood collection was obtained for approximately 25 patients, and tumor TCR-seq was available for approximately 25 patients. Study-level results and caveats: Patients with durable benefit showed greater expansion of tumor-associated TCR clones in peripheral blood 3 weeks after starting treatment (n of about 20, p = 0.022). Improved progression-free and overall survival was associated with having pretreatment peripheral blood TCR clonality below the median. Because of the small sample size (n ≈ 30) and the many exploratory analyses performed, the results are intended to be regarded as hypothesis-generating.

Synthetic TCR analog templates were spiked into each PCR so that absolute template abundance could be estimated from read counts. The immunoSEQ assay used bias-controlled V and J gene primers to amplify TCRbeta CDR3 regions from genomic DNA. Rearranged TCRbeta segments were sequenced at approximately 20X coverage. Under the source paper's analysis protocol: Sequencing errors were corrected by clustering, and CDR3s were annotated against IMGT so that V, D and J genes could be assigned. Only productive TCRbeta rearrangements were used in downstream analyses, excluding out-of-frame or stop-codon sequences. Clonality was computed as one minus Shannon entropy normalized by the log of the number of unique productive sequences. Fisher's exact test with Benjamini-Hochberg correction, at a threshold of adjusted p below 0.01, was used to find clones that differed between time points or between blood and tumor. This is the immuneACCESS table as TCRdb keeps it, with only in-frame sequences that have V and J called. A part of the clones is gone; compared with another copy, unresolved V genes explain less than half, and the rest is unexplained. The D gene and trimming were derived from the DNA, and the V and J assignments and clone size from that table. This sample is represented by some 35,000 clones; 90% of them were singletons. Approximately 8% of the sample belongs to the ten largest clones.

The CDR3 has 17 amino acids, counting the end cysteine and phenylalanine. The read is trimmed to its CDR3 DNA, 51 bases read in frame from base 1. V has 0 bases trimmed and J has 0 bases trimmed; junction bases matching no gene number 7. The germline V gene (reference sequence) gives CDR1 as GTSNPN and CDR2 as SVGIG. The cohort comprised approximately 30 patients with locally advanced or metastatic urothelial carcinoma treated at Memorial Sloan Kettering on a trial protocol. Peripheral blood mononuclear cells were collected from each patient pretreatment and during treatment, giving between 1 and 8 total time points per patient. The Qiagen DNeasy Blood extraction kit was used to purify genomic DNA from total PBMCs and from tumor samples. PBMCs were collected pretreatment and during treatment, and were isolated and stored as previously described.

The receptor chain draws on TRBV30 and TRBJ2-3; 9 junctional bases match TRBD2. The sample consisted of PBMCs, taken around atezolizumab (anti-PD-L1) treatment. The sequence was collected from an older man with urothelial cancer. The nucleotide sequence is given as TGTGCCTGGAGTGTAATGAGACTAGCGGTTAGCACAGATACGCAGTATTTT. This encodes CAWSVMRLAVSTDTQYF.